These 31 T cell receptor beta chains were all obtained from the same sample, sequenced in a study of T-cell memory formation after mild COVID-19. Each CDR3 protein gets one entry after TCRdb re-called the 5' RACE reads with MiXCR. Altogether more than 250,000 distinct CDR3 sequences are present, around 17% being singletons, with the ten largest covering roughly a fifth. Source material: PBMCs or a T cell subset sorted from them (not recorded which). The receptors come from a man aged 18 to 30 who had mild COVID-19 (a few samples of this study predate the infection). Cell type and time point are not known.

This clonotype appeared a few times. The chain carries TRBV20-1 and TRBJ1-2; D not resolved. Germline CDR1 reads DFQATT; CDR2 reads SNEGSKA (reference sequence). With 3 bases removed from V and 3 bases from J, the gap between germline ends came to 8 bases. This CDR3 has 12 amino acids. CDR3 sequence: CSASVSYYGYTF. For the CDR3, the DNA is TGCAGTGCTAGCGTCTCCTACTATGGCTACACCTTC.

The chain joins TRBV12-3 or TRBV12-4 to TRBJ2-2; TRBD1 aligns across 7 bases. The V and J ends lost 6 bases and 4 bases, in that order; junction bases with no gene match: 8. This CDR3 contains 15 residues. The chain's CDR3 is CASSSQGSVTGELFF. CDR3 nucleotides: TGTGCCAGCAGCTCACAGGGGTCGGTCACCGGGGAGCTGTTTTTT.

This clonotype was seen a few times. This rearrangement joins TRBV12-3 or TRBV12-4 to TRBJ1-1; D is unresolved. The CDR3 is 14 amino acids. V lost 0 bases to trimming and J lost 1 base, with 6 bases between them. CDR3: CASSLAVGNTEAFF. The CDR3 DNA reads TGTGCCAGCAGTTTAGCAGTGGGGAACACTGAAGCTTTCTTT.

This clonotype turned up a few times. The chain is built from TRBV7-9 and TRBJ2-7, with D tentatively TRBD1 or TRBD2 (5 bases each). V was trimmed by 6 bases and J by 0 bases, leaving 15 bases between them. CDR1 and CDR2 (germline): SEHNR, FQNEAQ (reference sequence). This CDR3 is built from 15 residues. The CDR3 DNA is TGTGCCAGCAGACCTCCGGGACCGAGCTCCTACGAGCAGTACTTC. Amino acids: CASRPPGPSSYEQYF.

V and J are TRBV6-2 or TRBV6-3 and TRBJ2-1, with 7 bases identical to TRBD1. The V and J ends lost 6 bases and 0 bases, in that order; junction bases with no gene match: 5. CDR1 and CDR2 (germline): MNHEY, SVGEGT. This CDR3 has 15 amino acids. The DNA of the CDR3 is TGTGCCAGCAGACGCCGGGACAGCTCCTACAATGAGCAGTTCTTC. Protein product: CASRRRDSSYNEQFF.

Only a few counts were recorded for this clonotype. The CDR3 DNA sequence: TGTGCCACCAGTTCGGACAGATCCACCGGGGAGCTGTTTTTT. Its translation is CATSSDRSTGELFF. The J gene is TRBJ2-2, the V gene TRBV15, with TRBD1 as a possible D gene (6 bases). Trimming pared 6 bases from V and 4 bases from J, leaving 12 bases between. Germline-derived CDR1 and CDR2 are LNHNV and YYDKDF (reference sequence). This CDR3 spans 14 amino acids.

The CDR3 coding sequence is TGTGCCAGCAGCTTAATCTCGGGCGACACCATATATTTT. Translation: CASSLISGDTIYF. The chain joins TRBV7-3 to TRBJ1-3; D remains unclear. Germline V CDR1 and CDR2: SGHTA, FQGTGA. The CDR3 loop spans 13 amino acids. V lost 1 base and J lost 8, with 9 bases in between.

This clonotype has just a few counts. The V call is TRBV6-5, the J call TRBJ2-7, with D perhaps TRBD2 (6 bases). The V and J ends lost 0 bases and 5 bases respectively, with 14 bases between them. The CDR3 is 15 residues long. Germline V gene data show CDR1 as MNHEY and CDR2 as SVGAGI. CDR3: CASSYSGTGDHEQYF. As DNA, the CDR3 is TGTGCCAGCAGTTACTCCGGGACGGGGGACCACGAGCAGTACTTC.

This clonotype was seen repeatedly, ten times or more. This sequence joins TRBV15 and TRBJ2-1, with 9 positions matching TRBD1. Germline values: CDR1 LNHNV, CDR2 YYDKDF (reference sequence). The trim removed 7 bases at V and 6 bases at J, leaving 7 bases unmatched. This CDR3 contains 14 residues. CDR3 sequence (DNA): TGTGCCACCATCTCCGGGACAGGGATCAATGAGCAGTTCTTC. It encodes CATISGTGINEQFF.

This clonotype was seen a few times. The rearrangement links TRBV4-1 to TRBJ1-2, with D unclear. This CDR3 is built from 12 residues. Germline V gives CDR1 MGHRA, CDR2 YSYEKL. Trimming took 2 bases from V and 2 from J, leaving 3 bases between them. The CDR3 protein is CASSQQNYGYTF. The CDR3 DNA sequence: TGCGCCAGCAGCCAACAGAACTATGGCTACACCTTC.

This chain uses TRBV9 with TRBJ2-1; tentative D call: TRBD1 (6 bases). This CDR3 region has 13 residues. Trimming removed 3 bases at V and 9 bases at J, with 13 bases between. The germline gives CDR1 SGDLS, CDR2 YYNGEE. CDR3 nucleotide sequence: TGTGCCAGCAGCGCACGACAGGTGGCTGAGCAGTTCTTC. Its translation: CASSARQVAEQFF.

In its sample, this clonotype was seen many times. The chain recombines TRBV4-1 with TRBJ2-5; 11 positions agree with TRBD2. Germline V CDR1 and CDR2: MGHRA, YSYEKL. J lost 4 bases, V lost 1 base, and 11 bases had no gene match. The CDR3 consists of 18 residues. The CDR3 here is CASSQAALAGGGRETQYF. The CDR3 DNA reads as TGCGCCAGCAGCCAAGCGGCGCTAGCGGGGGGCGGGCGAGAGACCCAGTACTTC.

This clonotype was seen only a few times. V usage is TRBV12-3 or TRBV12-4 and J usage is TRBJ2-1; 10 nucleotides align to TRBD1. The CDR3 length is 15 residues. The trim removed 6 bases at V and 4 bases at J, leaving 6 bases unmatched. The CDR3 protein is CASSETGGPYNEQFF. For the CDR3, the DNA is TGTGCCAGCAGCGAGACAGGGGGCCCTTACAATGAGCAGTTCTTC.

The chain joins TRBV7-2 to TRBJ2-3; D is ambiguous. The germline gives CDR1 SGHTA, CDR2 FQGNSA. V shed 1 base and J shed 6 bases, with 11 bases lying between them. The length of the CDR3 is 14 residues. As DNA, the CDR3 is TGTGCCAGCAGCTTAGATATTGCGGCGGATACGCAGTATTTT. It is translated as CASSLDIAADTQYF.

The rearrangement uses TRBV5-1 and TRBJ1-5, with D maybe TRBD1 (6 bases). The V and J ends lost 1 base and 3 bases respectively, with 8 bases between them. CDR3 length equals 14 residues. Germline CDR1 and CDR2: SGHRS and YFSETQ. The CDR3 reads CASSLQGNNQPQHF. CDR3 DNA sequence: TGCGCCAGCAGCTTGCAGGGGAACAATCAGCCCCAGCATTTT. Full variable domain (remainder filled in from reference TRBV5-1 and TRBJ1-5): KAGVTQTPRYLIKTRGQQVTLSCSPISGHRSVSWYQQTPGQGLQFLFEYFSETQRNKGNFPGRFSGRQFSNSRSEMNVSTLELGDSALYLCASSLQGNNQPQHFGDGTRLSIL.

V and J are TRBV4-3 and TRBJ2-7; maybe TRBD2 (5 bases). The CDR3 contains 16 residues. Germline CDR1 reads LGHNA; CDR2 reads YSLEER. V dropped 4 bases and J dropped 0 bases, with 16 bases sitting between them. CDR3 loop: CASSRNGEGSSYEQYF. The CDR3 coding sequence is TGCGCCAGCAGCCGTAACGGGGAAGGGAGCTCCTACGAGCAGTACTTC.

At least ten counts were recorded for this clonotype. The chain uses TRBV4-3 and TRBJ1-2; D may be TRBD1 (5 bases). There are 15 residues in the CDR3. Germline V gene sequence: CDR1 LGHNA, CDR2 YSLEER. Between the trimmed V and J ends, which lost 1 base and 2 bases, there was a span of 11 bases. The chain's CDR3 is CASSQGATVNYGYTF. In nucleotides, the CDR3 is TGCGCCAGCAGCCAAGGAGCGACAGTGAACTATGGCTACACCTTC.

This clonotype showed up just a few times. J is TRBJ1-1 and V is TRBV7-9; D call uncertain. Germline-derived CDR1 and CDR2 are SEHNR and FQNEAQ (reference sequence). V lost 1 base and J 1 base, leaving 10 bases between the germline ends. The CDR3 runs 15 residues. This chain's CDR3 is CASSLVGRRNTEAFF. The CDR3, as DNA: TGTGCCAGCAGCTTAGTGGGCAGGCGGAACACTGAAGCTTTCTTT.

This clonotype was seen more than once but under ten times. This chain connects TRBV12-3 or TRBV12-4 to TRBJ1-4; TRBD1 aligns across 7 bases. V was clipped by 5 bases and J by 2 bases; unmatched bases: 2. There are 14 residues in the CDR3. The CDR3 nucleotides read TGTGCCAGCAGTCCGGACAGGACTAATGAAAAACTGTTTTTT. Its translation: CASSPDRTNEKLFF.

This clonotype has a count of ten or more. J is TRBJ1-2 and V is TRBV11-2; D is unresolved. The CDR3 runs to 13 residues. Per the germline V gene, CDR1 is SGHAT and CDR2 is FQNNGV. V was clipped by 1 base and J by 2 bases, with 5 bases between them. The CDR3 loop reads CASSLGGNYGYTF. The DNA of the CDR3 is TGTGCCAGCAGCTTAGGGGGAAACTATGGCTACACCTTC.

This clonotype occurred a few times. The V gene is TRBV11-2, the J gene TRBJ1-1; possibly TRBD1 for D (5 bases). Germline CDR1 and CDR2: SGHAT and FQNNGV. The CDR3 is 12 residues long. V gave up 5 bases and J gave up 7 bases, with 11 bases separating them. The CDR3 nucleotides are TGTGCCAGCAGCCTTTGGGGGGATGAAGCTTTCTTT. Residues: CASSLWGDEAFF.

The rearrangement uses TRBV2 and TRBJ2-7; D gene uncertain. This CDR3 is built from 15 residues. The V gene's germline CDR1 is SNHLY and CDR2 FYNNEI. The V and J ends lost 5 bases and 0 bases respectively, with 14 bases between them. The CDR3 is CASSSRAYNSYEQYV. The CDR3 region has the DNA TGTGCCAGCAGTTCTCGGGCTTACAACTCCTACGAGCAGTACGTC.

This rearrangement joins TRBV29-1 to TRBJ1-2; D is uncertain. V shed 2 bases and J shed 0 bases, with 7 bases lying between them. Per the germline V gene, CDR1 is SQVTM and CDR2 is ANQGSEA. The CDR3 extends over 13 amino acids. CDR3 bases: TGCAGCGTTGAATGGCGAACTAACTATGGCTACACCTTC. This codes for CSVEWRTNYGYTF.

This clonotype appeared a few times. Here the CDR3 reads CASSWRDRGVNEQFF. CDR3 nucleotide sequence: TGCGCCAGCAGCTGGCGGGACAGGGGTGTCAATGAGCAGTTCTTC. The J gene is TRBJ2-1, the V gene TRBV5-1, with TRBD1 matching over 10 bases. The germline CDR1 and CDR2 sequences are SGHRS and YFSETQ. This CDR3 is 15 amino acids long. V gave up 3 bases and J gave up 6 bases; unmatched junction bases: 6.

This clonotype has just a few counts. This chain uses TRBV6-5 with TRBJ1-2; no firm D call. Germline V lookup: CDR1 MNHEY, CDR2 SVGAGI. V lost 2 bases and J 3 bases, leaving 7 bases between the germline ends. CDR3 length equals 13 residues. The CDR3, as DNA: TGTGCCAGCAGTTACGTTTCAGACTATGGCTACACCTTC. This codes for CASSYVSDYGYTF.

This clonotype came up a few times. The chain has TRBV27 and TRBJ2-5, with a tentative D call TRBD1 (7 bases). The germline CDR1 and CDR2 sequences are MNHEY and SMNVEV (reference sequence). This CDR3 is 12 amino acids long. V was trimmed by 9 bases and J by 6 bases, leaving 14 bases between them. The CDR3 region has the DNA TGTGCCAGTGGACGGAGGGGGCAGACCCAGTACTTC. This gives the protein CASGRRGQTQYF.

The rearrangement links TRBV24-1 to TRBJ2-7, with D hard to call. V lost 6 bases to trimming and J lost 5 bases, with 7 bases between them. The CDR3 contains 11 residues. CDR1 is KGHDR, CDR2 SFDVKD, per germline. CDR3 coding DNA: TGTGCCACCAGTATGCACGACGAGCAGTACGTC. Translation gives CATSMHDEQYV.

This rearrangement joins TRBV6-6 to TRBJ2-7, with 7 bases lining up with TRBD1. Germline V gives CDR1 MNHNY, CDR2 SVGAGI (reference sequence). The CDR3 is 14 residues long. V was pared by 6 bases and J by 2 bases, with 7 bases of the junction left unmatched. This CDR3 is CASRSGTVTYEQYV. CDR3 in DNA: TGTGCCAGCAGATCCGGGACAGTCACCTACGAGCAGTACGTC.

This clonotype was counted between two and nine times. The chain uses TRBV7-9 and TRBJ2-1; no reliable D call. V was trimmed by 4 bases and J by 3 bases, leaving 13 bases between them. Germline V gene sequence: CDR1 SEHNR, CDR2 FQNEAQ (reference sequence). This CDR3 has 15 residues. This chain's CDR3 is CASSSRIGNYNEQFF. CDR3 nucleotide sequence: TGTGCCAGCAGCTCCAGGATAGGGAACTACAATGAGCAGTTCTTC.

This clonotype was counted between two and nine times. The rearrangement links TRBV29-1 to TRBJ1-1; the D is unclear. The CDR3 runs to 11 residues. Germline V lookup: CDR1 SQVTM, CDR2 ANQGSEA. Trimming pared 3 bases from V and 8 bases from J, leaving 10 bases between. The DNA for the CDR3 is TGCAGCGTTGACCAGGCAAGAGAAGCTTTCTTT. Encoded protein: CSVDQAREAFF.

This clonotype was counted a few times. The chain recombines TRBV4-1 with TRBJ2-7; a weak D match, TRBD1 (5 bases). The V and J ends lost 0 bases and 2 bases respectively, with 8 bases between them. Germline values: CDR1 MGHRA, CDR2 YSYEKL. CDR3 length: 14 residues. CDR3 residues: CASSQDPTAYEQYF. The CDR3 bases are TGCGCCAGCAGCCAAGATCCGACAGCCTACGAGCAGTACTTC.